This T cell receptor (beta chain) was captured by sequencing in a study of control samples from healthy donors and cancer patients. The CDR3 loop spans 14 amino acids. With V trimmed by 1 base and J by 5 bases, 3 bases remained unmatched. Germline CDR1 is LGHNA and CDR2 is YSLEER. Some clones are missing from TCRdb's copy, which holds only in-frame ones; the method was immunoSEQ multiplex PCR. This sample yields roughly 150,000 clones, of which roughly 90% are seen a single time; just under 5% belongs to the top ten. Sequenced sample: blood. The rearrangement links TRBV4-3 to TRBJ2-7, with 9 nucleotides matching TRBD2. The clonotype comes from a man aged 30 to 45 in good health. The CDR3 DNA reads TGCGCCAGCAGCCAAGGGGGACTAGCCCACGAGCAGTACTTC. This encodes CASSQGGLAHEQYF.